These T cell receptor beta chains were read from a single sample in a study of neoadjuvant anti-PD-1 for oral cavity cancer. Using immunoSEQ multiplex PCR, the repertoire was profiled, and TCRdb retains in-frame clones only, with some absent. The data show about 68,000 clones, around 84% seen once. This material consisted of PBMCs, taken after nivolumab (anti-PD-1) treatment. These TCRs come from a person aged 40 to 85 with oral cavity squamous cell carcinoma. The CDR3 runs from the conserved cysteine through the conserved F or W. Each record gives: clone size, V gene, J gene, D gene, CDR3 DNA, CDR3 protein. The D gene is left open where the match is weak. Some rows have no size entry. The others give once, few or many, or a class for an expanded clone.

size: .
V: TRBV10-3
J: TRBJ2-7
D: .
DNA: TGTGCCATCAGTGACAGTTACTACGAGCAGTACTTC
CDR3: CAISDSYYEQYF

size: .
V: TRBV2
J: TRBJ1-5
D: .
DNA: TGTGCCAGCAGTTTGTCAGGGCAGCCCCAGCATTTT
CDR3: CASSLSGQPQHF

size: .
V: TRBV2
J: TRBJ1-5
D: .
DNA: TGTGCCAGCAGCTACGGACAGAGCAATCAGCCCCAGCATTTT
CDR3: CASSYGQSNQPQHF

size: .
V: TRBV9
J: TRBJ2-7
D: TRBD2
DNA: TGTGCCAGCAGCAGGACCGGGACTAGCTACGAGCAGTACTTC
CDR3: CASSRTGTSYEQYF

size: .
V: TRBV9
J: TRBJ2-3
D: .
DNA: TGTGCCAGCAGCGCATGGAGCACAGATACGCAGTATTTT
CDR3: CASSAWSTDTQYF

size: .
V: TRBV7-6
J: TRBJ2-4
D: .
DNA: TGTGCCAGCAGCCCCAGGGGAGGGACGGACATTCAGTACTTC
CDR3: CASSPRGGTDIQYF

size: once
V: TRBV19
J: TRBJ1-2
D: TRBD1
DNA: TGTGCCAGTAGATCTCCGGGACAGGACTATGGCTACACCTTC
CDR3: CASRSPGQDYGYTF

size: once
V: TRBV10-3
J: TRBJ2-7
D: TRBD1
DNA: TGTGCCATCAGTGAGTCAAGGACAGGAACCTACGAGCAGTACTTC
CDR3: CAISESRTGTYEQYF

size: .
V: TRBV5-1
J: TRBJ2-7
D: .
DNA: TGCGCCAGCAGCTCTGACGGGTTGGGCTACGAGCAGTACTTC
CDR3: CASSSDGLGYEQYF

size: .
V: TRBV6-1
J: TRBJ1-5
D: .
DNA: TGTGCCAGCAGCGTCGGAGCTGGGAGCAATCAGCCCCAGCATTTT
CDR3: CASSVGAGSNQPQHF

size: .
V: TRBV9
J: TRBJ2-3
D: .
DNA: TGTGCCAGCAGCGTAGCCGTAGCCACAGATACGCAGTATTTT
CDR3: CASSVAVATDTQYF

size: .
V: TRBV5-6
J: TRBJ1-4
D: .
DNA: TGTGCCAGCAGCCCGGGTGGGCGCTATGAAAAACTGTTTTTT
CDR3: CASSPGGRYEKLFF

size: .
V: TRBV19
J: TRBJ2-5
D: .
DNA: TGTGCCAGTAGCCCGGGTGGTTGGGAGACCCAGTACTTC
CDR3: CASSPGGWETQYF

size: .
V: TRBV30
J: TRBJ2-1
D: TRBD1
DNA: TGTGCCTGGAGTTACACAGGGGGCTCCTACAATGAGCAGTTCTTC
CDR3: CAWSYTGGSYNEQFF

size: .
V: TRBV5-6
J: TRBJ2-1
D: TRBD2
DNA: TGTGCCAGCAGATACGGACTAGGGCTCAATGAGCAGTTCTTC
CDR3: CASRYGLGLNEQFF

size: .
V: TRBV6-4
J: TRBJ1-2
D: .
DNA: TGTGCCAGCAGTGATGGACCGTATGACTATGGCTACACCTTC
CDR3: CASSDGPYDYGYTF

size: once
V: TRBV30
J: TRBJ2-7
D: .
DNA: TGTGCCTGGGGTGACAGACCGACCTACGAGCAGTACTTC
CDR3: CAWGDRPTYEQYF

size: once
V: TRBV2
J: TRBJ1-2
D: .
DNA: TGTGCCAGCAGGCAGGGTGGGTATGGCTACACCTTC
CDR3: CASRQGGYGYTF

size: .
V: TRBV9
J: TRBJ1-4
D: .
DNA: TGTGCCAGCAGCGACGAAAGGGCAGAAGAAAAACTGTTTTTT
CDR3: CASSDERAEEKLFF

size: .
V: TRBV7-3
J: TRBJ1-1
D: .
DNA: TGTGCCAGCAGCCTCGGGGGAGGGGAGAACACTGAAGCTTTCTTT
CDR3: CASSLGGGENTEAFF

size: .
V: TRBV19
J: TRBJ2-1
D: .
DNA: TGTGCCAGTAGTATAGTACGGGCAGAAAGTGAGCAGTTCTTC
CDR3: CASSIVRAESEQFF

size: .
V: TRBV6-5
J: TRBJ1-2
D: .
DNA: TGTGCCAGCAACCAGGGTACAGGGCCGGGTGGCTACACCTTC
CDR3: CASNQGTGPGGYTF

size: .
V: TRBV10-3
J: TRBJ1-1
D: .
DNA: TGTGCCATCGCCACCGGGACGGAGACTGAAGCTTTCTTT
CDR3: CAIATGTETEAFF

size: few
V: TRBV18
J: TRBJ1-3
D: .
DNA: TGTGCCAGCTCACCCATGGTTAGCTTTGGAAACACCATATATTTT
CDR3: CASSPMVSFGNTIYF

size: .
V: TRBV7-9
J: TRBJ1-3
D: .
DNA: TGTGCCATCTCCGGAGGATCTGGAAACACCATATATTTT
CDR3: CAISGGSGNTIYF

size: once
V: TRBV5-6
J: TRBJ2-7
D: .
DNA: TGTGCCAGCAGCTTGCCTTCGAGCTCCTACGAGCAGTACTTC
CDR3: CASSLPSSSYEQYF

size: .
V: TRBV9
J: TRBJ2-1
D: .
DNA: TGTGCCAGCAGCGTAGGGCAGAGCTCCTACAATGAGCAGTTCTTC
CDR3: CASSVGQSSYNEQFF

size: .
V: TRBV7-2
J: TRBJ2-7
D: .
DNA: TGTGCCAGCAGCTCACGGAATCATTACGAGCAGTACTTC
CDR3: CASSSRNHYEQYF

size: .
V: TRBV11-3
J: TRBJ2-2
D: TRBD1
DNA: TGTGCCAGCAGCCAACAGGGGCCCGGGGAGCTGTTTTTT
CDR3: CASSQQGPGELFF

size: .
V: TRBV5-6
J: TRBJ2-7
D: .
DNA: TGTGCCAGCAGCCCTTCCGGGGTGAGGCACGAGCAGTACTTC
CDR3: CASSPSGVRHEQYF

size: .
V: TRBV29-1
J: TRBJ1-3
D: .
DNA: TGCAGCGTCGAGTCCCAAGGAAACACCATATATTTT
CDR3: CSVESQGNTIYF

size: few
V: TRBV9
J: TRBJ2-7
D: .
DNA: TGTGCCAGCAGCGTAAGGCCAGGGACCTACGAGCAGTACTTC
CDR3: CASSVRPGTYEQYF

size: .
V: TRBV6-1
J: TRBJ1-1
D: TRBD1
DNA: TGTGCCAGCAGTGAAGCCCTCGGGACAGGGAACACTGAAGCTTTCTTT
CDR3: CASSEALGTGNTEAFF

size: .
V: TRBV6-5
J: TRBJ1-4
D: .
DNA: TGTGCCAGCAGTTACTCGACACCCTTAAGTGAAAAACTGTTTTTT
CDR3: CASSYSTPLSEKLFF

size: few
V: TRBV6-5
J: TRBJ2-3
D: .
DNA: TGTGCCAGCAGCCCCCCCTGGGGGAGGGATACGCAGTATTTT
CDR3: CASSPPWGRDTQYF

size: .
V: TRBV19
J: TRBJ2-1
D: TRBD2
DNA: TGTGCCAGTAGCCGTACTAGCGGGAGCCGGAATGAGCAGTTCTTC
CDR3: CASSRTSGSRNEQFF

size: once
V: TRBV29-1
J: TRBJ1-2
D: .
DNA: TGCAGCGTTGGGTTGGGGGAGATTGGCTACACCTTC
CDR3: CSVGLGEIGYTF